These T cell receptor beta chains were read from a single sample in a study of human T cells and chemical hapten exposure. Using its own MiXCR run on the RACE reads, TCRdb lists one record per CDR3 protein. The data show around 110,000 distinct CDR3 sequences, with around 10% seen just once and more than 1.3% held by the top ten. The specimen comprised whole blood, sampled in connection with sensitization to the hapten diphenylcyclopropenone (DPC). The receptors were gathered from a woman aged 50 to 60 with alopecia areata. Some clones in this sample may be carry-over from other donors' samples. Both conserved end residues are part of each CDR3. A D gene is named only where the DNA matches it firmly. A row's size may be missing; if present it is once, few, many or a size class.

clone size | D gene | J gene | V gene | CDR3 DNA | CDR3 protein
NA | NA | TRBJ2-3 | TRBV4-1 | TGCGCCAGCAGCCAAGTAGGAGCGCCCGGGGATACGCAGTATTTT | CASSQVGAPGDTQYF
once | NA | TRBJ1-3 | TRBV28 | TGTGCCAGCAGTTTCGAGTTATCTGGAAACACCATATATTTT | CASSFELSGNTIYF
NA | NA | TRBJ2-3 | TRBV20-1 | TGCAGTGCTAAAACACGCGGAGACTCGCTAAGCACAGATACGCAGTATTTT | CSAKTRGDSLSTDTQYF
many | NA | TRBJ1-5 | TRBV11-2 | TGTGCCAGCAGCTTAGATCCAGGGCGCAATCAGCCCCAGCATTTT | CASSLDPGRNQPQHF
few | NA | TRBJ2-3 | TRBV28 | TGTGCCAGCAGGGAGAGGGCAGGGACAGATACGCAGTATTTT | CASRERAGTDTQYF
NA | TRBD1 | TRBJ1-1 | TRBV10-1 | TGCGCCAGCAAGAGGCAGGGGGCTGGACTGAACACTGAAGCTTTCTTT | CASKRQGAGLNTEAFF
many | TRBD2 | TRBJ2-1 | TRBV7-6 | TGTGCCAGCAGCTTAGTAGTAGCGGGGGGTCTGAACAATGAGCAGTTCTTC | CASSLVVAGGLNNEQFF
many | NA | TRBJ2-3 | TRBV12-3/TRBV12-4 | TGTGCCAGCAGTTTATTTCGGGGAAGCACAGATACGCAGTATTTT | CASSLFRGSTDTQYF
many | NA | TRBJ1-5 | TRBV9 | TGTGCCAGCAGCGTAGGAGAACAGGAGGGTGGCAATCAGCCCCAGCATTTT | CASSVGEQEGGNQPQHF
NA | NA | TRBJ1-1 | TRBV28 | TGTGCCAGCAGACGATCATACTGGGGGAACACTGAAGCTTTCTTT | CASRRSYWGNTEAFF
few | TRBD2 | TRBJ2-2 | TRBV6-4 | TGTGCCAGCCGAACCCTCGGGGGGTCCGGGGAGCTGTTTTTT | CASRTLGGSGELFF
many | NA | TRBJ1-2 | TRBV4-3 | TGCGCCAGCAGCCAAGACCAGGGACCGAGCTATGGCTACACCTTC | CASSQDQGPSYGYTF
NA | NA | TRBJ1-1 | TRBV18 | TGTGCCAGCTCACCACCGGGTTACAGTAACACTGAAGCTTTCTTT | CASSPPGYSNTEAFF
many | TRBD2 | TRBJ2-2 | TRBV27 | TGTGCCAGCAGTCTCAACCCGACTAGCGGGAGGGCCACCGGGGAGCTGTTTTTT | CASSLNPTSGRATGELFF
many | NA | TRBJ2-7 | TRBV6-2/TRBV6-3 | TGTGCCAGCACCCTGGGAGGAAACGAGCAGTACTTC | CASTLGGNEQYF
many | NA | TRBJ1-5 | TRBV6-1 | TGTGCCAGCAGGGAAGAACATAGCAATCAGCCCCAGCATTTT | CASREEHSNQPQHF
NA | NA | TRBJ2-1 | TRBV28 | TGTGCCAGCAGTTTGTTGGAGACTGAGCAGTTCTTC | CASSLLETEQFF
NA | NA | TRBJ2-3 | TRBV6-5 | TGTGCCAGCAGTTCTAGGAGGGTGTTCACAGATACGCAGTATTTT | CASSSRRVFTDTQYF
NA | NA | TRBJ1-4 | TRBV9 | TGTGCCAGCAGCTACAGGGCGGATGAAAAACTGTTTTTT | CASSYRADEKLFF
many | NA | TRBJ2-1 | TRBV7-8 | TGTGCCAGCAGCTCCAAGACGTTTGAGCAGTTCTTC | CASSSKTFEQFF
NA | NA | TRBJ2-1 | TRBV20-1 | TGCAGTGCCCCCATTCCGCCCGCCTACAATGAGCAGTTCTTC | CSAPIPPAYNEQFF
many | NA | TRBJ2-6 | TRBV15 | TGTGCCACCAGCAATGACATAAACTTAAGATCTGGGGCCAACGTCCTGACTTTC | CATSNDINLRSGANVLTF
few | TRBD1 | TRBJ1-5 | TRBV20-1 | TGCAGTGCTAGAAATTATAGGGACAGGGGGCAAGCAAGCAATCAGCCCCAGCATTTT | CSARNYRDRGQASNQPQHF
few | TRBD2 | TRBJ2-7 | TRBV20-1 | TGCAGTGCTAGAGAGGCCGGGACTAGCCGCTACGAGCAGTACTTC | CSAREAGTSRYEQYF
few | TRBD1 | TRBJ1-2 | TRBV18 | TGTGCCAGCTCACCACCGCTAGCTTTAACAGGGGGCTTCTATGGCTACACCTTC | CASSPPLALTGGFYGYTF
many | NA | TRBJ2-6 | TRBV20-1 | TGCAGTGCTAGGGGGACAAGTTCCTCTGGGGCCAACGTCCTGACTTTC | CSARGTSSSGANVLTF
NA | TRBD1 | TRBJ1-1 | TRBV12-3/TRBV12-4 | TGTGCCAGCAGGGGACAGACAAACACTGAAGCTTTCTTT | CASRGQTNTEAFF
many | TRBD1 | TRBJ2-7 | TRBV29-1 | TGCAGCGTTGTCACCCAGACAGGGCACGAGCAGTACTTC | CSVVTQTGHEQYF
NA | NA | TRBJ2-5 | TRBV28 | TGTGCCAGCAACCGCCGGCCCCAAGAGACCCAGTACTTC | CASNRRPQETQYF
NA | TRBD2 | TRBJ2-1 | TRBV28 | TGTGCCAGCAGTTTGACTAGCAGACACAATGAGCAGTTCTTC | CASSLTSRHNEQFF
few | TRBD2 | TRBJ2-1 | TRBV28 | TGTGCCAGCAGGCCTGGGACTAGCGCCAACAATGAGCAGTTCTTC | CASRPGTSANNEQFF
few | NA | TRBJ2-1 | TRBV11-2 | TGTGCCAGCAGCTTAGAACCCCGCAGTCGCAATGAGCAGTTCTTC | CASSLEPRSRNEQFF
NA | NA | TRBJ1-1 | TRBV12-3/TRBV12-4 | TGTGCCAGCAGCCAGGGTAAGGGCACTGAAGCTTTCTTT | CASSQGKGTEAFF
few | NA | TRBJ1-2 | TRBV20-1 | TGCAGTGCTAGAGATAAGAACAGCCACGCGAACTATGGCTACACCTTC | CSARDKNSHANYGYTF
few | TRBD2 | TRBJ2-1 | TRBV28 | TGTGCCAGCAGTTTATACGTAGCGGGGTACAATGAGCAGTTCTTC | CASSLYVAGYNEQFF
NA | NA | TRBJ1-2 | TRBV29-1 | TGCAGCGTTAAAACCGAATCAAGGGCGAGAGGCTATGGCTACACCTTC | CSVKTESRARGYGYTF
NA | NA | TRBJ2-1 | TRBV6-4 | TGTGCCAGATCCGATATCGGGCCGAGGACCTACAATGAGCAGTTCTTC | CARSDIGPRTYNEQFF
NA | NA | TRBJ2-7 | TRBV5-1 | TGCGCCAGCAGCTTGGCCGACGAGCAGTACTTC | CASSLADEQYF
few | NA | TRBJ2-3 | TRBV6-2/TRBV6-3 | TGTGCCAGCACCTCCGCGAATACGCAGTATTTT | CASTSANTQYF
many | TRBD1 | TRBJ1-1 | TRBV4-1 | TGCGCCAGCAGCCAAGAGGGACAGGGTTTGAGAGCTTTCTTT | CASSQEGQGLRAFF
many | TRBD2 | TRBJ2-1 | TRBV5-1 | TGCGCCAGCAGCTTGGAAGCGGGGCCCTACAATGAGCAGTTCTTC | CASSLEAGPYNEQFF
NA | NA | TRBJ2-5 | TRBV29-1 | TGCAGCGTTGCCGAGTCGGGGACCCAGTACTTC | CSVAESGTQYF
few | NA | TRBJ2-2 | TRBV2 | TGTGCCAGCAGTGAAATCCGGGGGACTAACACCGGGGAGCTGTTTTTT | CASSEIRGTNTGELFF